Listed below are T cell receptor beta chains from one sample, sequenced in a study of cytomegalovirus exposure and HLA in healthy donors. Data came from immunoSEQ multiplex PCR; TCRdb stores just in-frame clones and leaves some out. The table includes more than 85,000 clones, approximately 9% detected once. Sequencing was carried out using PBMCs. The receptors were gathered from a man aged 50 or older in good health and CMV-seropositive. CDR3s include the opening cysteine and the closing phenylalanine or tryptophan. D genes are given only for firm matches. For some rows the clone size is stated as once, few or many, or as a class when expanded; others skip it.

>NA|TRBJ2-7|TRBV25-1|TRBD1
TGTGCCAGCAGTCCCCCACGACAGGGTTCTACCTACGAGCAGTACTTC
CASSPPRQGSTYEQYF
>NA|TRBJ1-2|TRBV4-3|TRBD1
TGCGCCAGCAGCCAGGACAGGGCGAACTATGGCTACACCTTC
CASSQDRANYGYTF
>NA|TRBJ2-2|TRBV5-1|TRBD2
TGCGCCAGCAGCCCTACTAGCGGGAGGGAGCTGTTTTTT
CASSPTSGRELFF
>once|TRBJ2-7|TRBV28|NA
TGTGCCAGCAGTTTACCCGACTACTACGAGCAGTACTTC
CASSLPDYYEQYF
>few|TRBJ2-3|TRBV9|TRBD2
TGTGCCAGCAGCGTAGAAGGACTAGCGGAACCTAGCACAGATACGCAGTATTTT
CASSVEGLAEPSTDTQYF
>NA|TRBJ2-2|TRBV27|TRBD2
TGTGCCAGCAGTTTTTTGACTAGCGGGAGTACTTGGGACGGGGAGCTGTTTTTT
CASSFLTSGSTWDGELFF
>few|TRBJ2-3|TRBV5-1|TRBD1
TGCGCCAGCAGCTACGGACAGGGGAGTGGCACAGATACGCAGTATTTT
CASSYGQGSGTDTQYF
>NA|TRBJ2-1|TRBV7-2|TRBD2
TGTGCCAGCAGCCCTCAAGCCCAGCGGGAGGTGAATGAGCAGTTCTTC
CASSPQAQREVNEQFF
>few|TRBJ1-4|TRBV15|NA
TGTGCCACCAGCAGAGATAAAGGCAGGAATGAAAAACTGTTTTTT
CATSRDKGRNEKLFF
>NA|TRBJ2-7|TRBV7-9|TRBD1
TGTGCCAGCAGCCCCGAACCGGACAGGGGCTACGAGCAGTACTTC
CASSPEPDRGYEQYF
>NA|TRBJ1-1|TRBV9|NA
TGTGCCAGCAGCCCCCTGGGGGGGACTGAAGCTTTCTTT
CASSPLGGTEAFF
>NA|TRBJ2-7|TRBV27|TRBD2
TGTGCCAGCAGTCTCCTTTCTTTAGCGGGAGGGTTGTACTTC
CASSLLSLAGGLYF
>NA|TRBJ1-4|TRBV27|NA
TGTGCCAGCAGGACGACAGGAGTTAATGAAAAACTGTTTTTT
CASRTTGVNEKLFF
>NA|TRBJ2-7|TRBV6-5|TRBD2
TGTGCCAGCACCCGCGGGGGGACCTACGAGCAGTACTTC
CASTRGGTYEQYF
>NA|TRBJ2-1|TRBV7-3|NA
TGTGCCAGCAGCTTAGTAAACACTAATCGATACAATGAGCAGTTCTTC
CASSLVNTNRYNEQFF
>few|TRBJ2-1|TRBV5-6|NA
TGTGCCAGCAGCTTGGTACAGGGCTCCTACAATGAGCAGTTCTTC
CASSLVQGSYNEQFF
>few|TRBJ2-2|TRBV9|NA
TGTGCCAGCAGCGTGGGGACTCTAAACACCGGGGAGCTGTTTTTT
CASSVGTLNTGELFF
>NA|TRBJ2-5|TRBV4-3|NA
TGCGCCAGCAGCCAAGAAGGCGGGGGCGGAGAGACCCAGTACTTC
CASSQEGGGGETQYF
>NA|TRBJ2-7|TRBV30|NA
TGTGCCTGGAGTAACCCGTGGGACTCCGAAACCTACGAGCAGTACTTC
CAWSNPWDSETYEQYF
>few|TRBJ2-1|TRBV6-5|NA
TGTGCCACGGTTGAGGCGGGAAGATACAATGAGCAGTTCTTC
CATVEAGRYNEQFF
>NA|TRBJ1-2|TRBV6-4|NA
TGTGCCAGCAGTGACTCGGGGGGGGTCGACTATGGCTACACCTTC
CASSDSGGVDYGYTF
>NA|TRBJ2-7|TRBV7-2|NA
TGTGCCAGCACCGTAGTAGCGCCCTACGAGCAGTACTTC
CASTVVAPYEQYF
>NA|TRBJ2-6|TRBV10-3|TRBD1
TGTGCCATCAGGGGGGGGACAGGGGAGGACGTCCTGACTTTC
CAIRGGTGEDVLTF
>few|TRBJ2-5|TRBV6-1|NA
TGTGCCAGCAGTGAAGCCCGGTGGGCTCGGGGAGAGACCCAGTACTTC
CASSEARWARGETQYF
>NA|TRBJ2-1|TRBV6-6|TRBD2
TGTGCCAGCAGTTGGGCGGGAGGGCCACGAGATGAGCAGTTCTTC
CASSWAGGPRDEQFF
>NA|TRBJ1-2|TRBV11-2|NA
TGTGCCAGCAGCTTAGGCACAGGGAGCGGCTACACCTTC
CASSLGTGSGYTF
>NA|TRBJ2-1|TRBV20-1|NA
TGCAGTGCTAGTGAGGTCTGGGAGCAGTTCTTC
CSASEVWEQFF
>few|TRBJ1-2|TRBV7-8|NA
TGTGCCAGCAGCTTATTGAACTTACCAAACTATGGCTACACCTTC
CASSLLNLPNYGYTF
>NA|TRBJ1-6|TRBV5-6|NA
TGTGCCAGCAGCTTTGATCAGGGATCGACCCTCCACTTT
CASSFDQGSTLHF
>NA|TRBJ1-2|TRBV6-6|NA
TGTGCCAGCAGCGCCCTGGGGCAGACGGAAGGCTACACCTTC
CASSALGQTEGYTF
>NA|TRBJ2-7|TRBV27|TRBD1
TGTGCCAGCAGGAGAGCCGGGACAGGGTTCTACGAGCAGTACTTC
CASRRAGTGFYEQYF
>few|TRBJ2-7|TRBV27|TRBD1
TGTGCCAGCAGTTTATACGGGACAGGGATTGTCGAGCAGTACTTC
CASSLYGTGIVEQYF
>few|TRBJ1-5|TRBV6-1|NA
TGTGCCAGCGCGATTGAGGGGGGCAATCAGCCCCAGCATTTT
CASAIEGGNQPQHF
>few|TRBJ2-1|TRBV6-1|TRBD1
TGTGCCAGCAGTGCGGGACAGGGGTACGGCTCCTACAATGAGCAGTTCTTC
CASSAGQGYGSYNEQFF
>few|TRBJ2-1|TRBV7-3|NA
TGTGCCAGCAGCCGCAGTTCTGACAATGAGCAGTTCTTC
CASSRSSDNEQFF
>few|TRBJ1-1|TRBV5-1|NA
TGCGCCAGCAGCCCAAGGCAGGGGAAAATCACTGAAGCTTTCTTT
CASSPRQGKITEAFF
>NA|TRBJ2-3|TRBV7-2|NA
TGTGCCAGCAGCTCCAGAAACACAGATACGCAGTATTTT
CASSSRNTDTQYF
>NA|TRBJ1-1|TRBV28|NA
TGTGCCAGCAGGCCGCCAGGGGCAGATTTCATGAACACTGAAGCTTTCTTT
CASRPPGADFMNTEAFF
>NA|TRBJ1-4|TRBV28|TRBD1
TGTGCCAGCAGCCAAATTTCCGGGACAGGGACCGAAAAACTGTTTTTT
CASSQISGTGTEKLFF
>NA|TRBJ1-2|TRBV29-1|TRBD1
TGCAGCGTCGGGACAGTACTATATGGCTACACCTTC
CSVGTVLYGYTF
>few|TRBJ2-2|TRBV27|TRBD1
TGTGCCAGCAGTTTTCGGACAGGGGCGAACACCGGGGAGCTGTTTTTT
CASSFRTGANTGELFF
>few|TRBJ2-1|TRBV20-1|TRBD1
TGCAGTACAGGGGACTACAATGAGCAGTTCTTC
CSTGDYNEQFF
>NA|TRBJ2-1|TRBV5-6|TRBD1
TGTGCCAGCAGCTTGACGCTAGGGACAGCATACAATGAGCAGTTCTTC
CASSLTLGTAYNEQFF
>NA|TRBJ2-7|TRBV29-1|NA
TGCAGCGTTGGCGGGGATGGCTACGAGCAGTACTTC
CSVGGDGYEQYF
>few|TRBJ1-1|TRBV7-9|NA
TGTGCCAGCAGCTTAGTAGCGGGGGCCACTGAAGCTTTCTTT
CASSLVAGATEAFF
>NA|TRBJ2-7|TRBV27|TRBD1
TGTGCCAGCAGTTCTCTGGGACAGGGCTACGAGCAGTACTTC
CASSSLGQGYEQYF
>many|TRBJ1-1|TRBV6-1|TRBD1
TGTGCCAGCTTTCCTCGGACAGGGATGAACACTGAAGCTTTCTTT
CASFPRTGMNTEAFF
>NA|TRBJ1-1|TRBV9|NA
TGTGCCAGCAGCGTAGTTCGGGATACCACTGAAGCTTTCTTT
CASSVVRDTTEAFF
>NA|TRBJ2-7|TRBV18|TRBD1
TGTGCCAGCTCGATGCGGGACAGGGGATACGAGCAGTACTTC
CASSMRDRGYEQYF